These T cell receptor beta chains were read from a single sample in a study of T cell changes during pregnancy in multiple sclerosis. Assay: immunoSEQ multiplex PCR; the TCRdb copy retains only in-frame clones and omits some. The sample carries 20,000 to 25,000 clones, 86% recorded once. Sequenced here: CD8+ T cells from peripheral blood mononuclear cells, sampled in the first trimester of pregnancy. Every receptor here comes from a female donor in good health, enrolled as a control in a pregnancy study. Each CDR3 is given with its conserved first and last residue. D genes are given only for firm matches. Not every row has a clone size; where given, it reads once, few, many or a size class.

D gene	V gene	clone size	J gene	CDR3 DNA	CDR3 protein
-	TRBV15	-	TRBJ1-6	TGTGCCACCAGCAGAGATAAGGCGGCGGATTCACCCCTCCACTTT	CATSRDKAADSPLHF
-	TRBV6-1	-	TRBJ1-2	TGTGCCAGCATTTTAGGGGAAAGCTATGGCTACACCTTC	CASILGESYGYTF
TRBD1	TRBV11-2	-	TRBJ1-2	TGTGCCAGCAGCTTAGGGGGGGACAGTTACTATGGCTACACCTTC	CASSLGGDSYYGYTF
TRBD1	TRBV7-9	once	TRBJ1-1	TGTGCCAGCAGGGAGACAGGGGGAAGTACTGAAGCTTTCTTT	CASRETGGSTEAFF
-	TRBV13	-	TRBJ1-5	TGTGCCAGCAGCAACAGGGCTTCGGGCAATCAGCCCCAGCATTTT	CASSNRASGNQPQHF
TRBD2	TRBV4-2	-	TRBJ2-3	TGTGCCAGCAGCCAAGATCGGGCGGGAGGGGGGGATACGCAGTATTTT	CASSQDRAGGGDTQYF
TRBD2	TRBV15	-	TRBJ2-5	TGTGCCACCAGCAGAGGACTAGCGGGACAAGAGACCCAGTACTTC	CATSRGLAGQETQYF
-	TRBV7-8	few	TRBJ1-1	TGTGCCAGCAGCTTAATAGGGAAACGGGATGAAGCTTTCTTT	CASSLIGKRDEAFF
TRBD1	TRBV27	-	TRBJ2-7	TGTGCCAGCAGCCCACCGACCGGGACAGGGTCCTACGAGCAGTACTTC	CASSPPTGTGSYEQYF
-	TRBV7-9	once	TRBJ2-1	TGTGCCAGCAGCTTAGGGGGACTTCACCATGAGCAGTTCTTC	CASSLGGLHHEQFF
TRBD1	TRBV5-8	once	TRBJ2-7	TGTGCCAGCAGCTACCGGGACAGGGGGTCGTGGGAGCAGTACTTC	CASSYRDRGSWEQYF
-	TRBV6-1	-	TRBJ1-1	TGTGCCACGTCCCCCTCGTTCGGCACTGAAGCTTTCTTT	CATSPSFGTEAFF
TRBD1	TRBV27	-	TRBJ1-2	TGTGCCAGCAGTTCCTCCCTTACAGGGGATAACTATGGCTACACCTTC	CASSSSLTGDNYGYTF
-	TRBV9	-	TRBJ2-1	TGTGCCAGCAGCGCGTACTTGAGTACGTTCAATGAGCAGTTCTTC	CASSAYLSTFNEQFF
-	TRBV19	-	TRBJ2-1	TGTGCCAGTAAAAGGAGCCAGCGCCTACCCTACAATGAGCAGTTCTTC	CASKRSQRLPYNEQFF
TRBD1	TRBV13	-	TRBJ2-7	TGTGCCAGCATCCCCTTGGGGACAGGGGGCGAATACGAGCAGTACTTC	CASIPLGTGGEYEQYF
TRBD1	TRBV6-5	few	TRBJ2-7	TGTGCCAGCAGTTATGGTTTAGGGGGCGGTTACGAGCAGTACTTC	CASSYGLGGGYEQYF
TRBD2	TRBV29-1	-	TRBJ2-3	TGCAGCGTTGATCAAGCGGGAGGGACAGATACGCAGTATTTT	CSVDQAGGTDTQYF